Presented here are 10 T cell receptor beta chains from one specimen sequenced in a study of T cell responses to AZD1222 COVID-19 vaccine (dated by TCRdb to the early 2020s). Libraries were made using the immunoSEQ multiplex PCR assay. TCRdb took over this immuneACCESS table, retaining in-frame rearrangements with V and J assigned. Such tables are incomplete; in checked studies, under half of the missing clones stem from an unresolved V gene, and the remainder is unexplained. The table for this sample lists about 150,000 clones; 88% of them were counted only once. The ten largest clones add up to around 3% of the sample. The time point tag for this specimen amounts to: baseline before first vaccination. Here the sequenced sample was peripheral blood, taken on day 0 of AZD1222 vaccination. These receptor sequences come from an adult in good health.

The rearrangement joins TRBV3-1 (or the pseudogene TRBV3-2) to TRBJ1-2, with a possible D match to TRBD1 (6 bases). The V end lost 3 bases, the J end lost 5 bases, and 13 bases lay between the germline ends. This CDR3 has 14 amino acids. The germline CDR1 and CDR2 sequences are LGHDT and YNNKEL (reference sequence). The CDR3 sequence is CASSQSQGWYGYTF. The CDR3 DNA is TGTGCCAGCAGCCAGTCTCAGGGGTGGTATGGCTACACCTTC.

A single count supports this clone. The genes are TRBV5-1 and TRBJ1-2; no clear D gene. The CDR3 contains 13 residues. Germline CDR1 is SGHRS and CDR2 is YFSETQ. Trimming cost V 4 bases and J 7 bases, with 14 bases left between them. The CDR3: CASSAGSVGGYTF. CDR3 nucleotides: TGCGCCAGCAGCGCCGGGTCCGTAGGTGGCTACACCTTC.

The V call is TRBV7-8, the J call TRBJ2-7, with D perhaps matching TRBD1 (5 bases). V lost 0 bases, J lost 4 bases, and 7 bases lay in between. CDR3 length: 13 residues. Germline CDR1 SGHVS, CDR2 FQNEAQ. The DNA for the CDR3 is TGTGCCAGCAGCTTAGCGCAGGGATACGAGCAGTACTTC. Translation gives CASSLAQGYEQYF. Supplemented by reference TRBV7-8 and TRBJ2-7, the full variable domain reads GAGVSQSPRYKVAKRGQDVALRCDPISGHVSLFWYQQALGQGPEFLTYFQNEAQLDKSGLPSDRFFAERPEGSVSTLKIQRTQQEDSAVYLCASSLAQGYEQYFGPGTRLTVT.

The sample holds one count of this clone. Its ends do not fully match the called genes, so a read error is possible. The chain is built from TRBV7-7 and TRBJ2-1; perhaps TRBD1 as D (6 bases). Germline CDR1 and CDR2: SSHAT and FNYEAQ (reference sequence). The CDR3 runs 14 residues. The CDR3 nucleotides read TGTGCTAGCAGCTTACTACAGGGCAGCCCTGAGCAGTTCTTC. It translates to CASSLLQGSPEQFF.

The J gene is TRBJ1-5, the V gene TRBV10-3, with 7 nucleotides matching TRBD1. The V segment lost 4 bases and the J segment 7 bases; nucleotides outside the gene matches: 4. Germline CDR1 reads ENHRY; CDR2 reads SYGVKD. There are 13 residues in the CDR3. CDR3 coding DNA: TGTGCCATCAGTGCAGGGGGTGAGCAGCCCCAGCATTTT. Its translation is CAISAGGEQPQHF.

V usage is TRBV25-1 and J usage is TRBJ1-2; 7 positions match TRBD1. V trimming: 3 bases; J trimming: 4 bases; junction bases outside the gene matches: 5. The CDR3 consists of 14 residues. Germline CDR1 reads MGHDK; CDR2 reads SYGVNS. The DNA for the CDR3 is TGTGCCAGCAGTGATCCGGGACAGTCCTATGGCTACACCTTC. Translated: CASSDPGQSYGYTF.

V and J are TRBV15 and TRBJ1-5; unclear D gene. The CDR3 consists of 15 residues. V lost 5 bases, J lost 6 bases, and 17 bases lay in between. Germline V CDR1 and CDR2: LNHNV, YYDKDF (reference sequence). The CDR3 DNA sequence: TGTGCCACCAGCGGCCGGACCTCCGGGCTTCAGCCCCAGCATTTT. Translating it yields CATSGRTSGLQPQHF.

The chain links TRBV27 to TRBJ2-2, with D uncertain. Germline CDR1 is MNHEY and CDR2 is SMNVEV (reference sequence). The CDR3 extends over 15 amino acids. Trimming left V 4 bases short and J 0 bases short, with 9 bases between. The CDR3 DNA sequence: TGTGCCAGCAGTTGGGTTCGGACGAACACCGGGGAGCTGTTTTTT. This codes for CASSWVRTNTGELFF.

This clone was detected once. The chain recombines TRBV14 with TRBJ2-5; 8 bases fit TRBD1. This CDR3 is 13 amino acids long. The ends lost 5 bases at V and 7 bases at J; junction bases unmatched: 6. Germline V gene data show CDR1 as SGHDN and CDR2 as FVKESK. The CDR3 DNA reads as TGTGCCAGCAGCGCAGGGGGCTGGGGGACCCAGTACTTC. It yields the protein CASSAGGWGTQYF. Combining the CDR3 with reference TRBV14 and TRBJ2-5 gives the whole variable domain EAGVTQFPSHSVIEKGQTVTLRCDPISGHDNLYWYRRVMGKEIKFLLHFVKESKQDESGMPNNRFLAERTGGTYSTLKVQPAELEDSGVYFCASSAGGWGTQYFGPGTRLLVL.

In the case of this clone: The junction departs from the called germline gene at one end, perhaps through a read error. CDR3 DNA: TGTGCCAGCAGCCCGGGACAGGGGATTCGGTACTTC. It encodes CASSPGQGIRYF. The chain couples TRBV6-5 to TRBJ2-4; 10 bases are a match to TRBD1. Germline CDR1 and CDR2: MNHEY and SVGAGI. The CDR3 runs to 12 residues.